Reported below is one TCR beta chain. Its antigen is not known. These data come from a study of cytotoxic CD8 clonotypes in ibrutinib-treated CLL. Deep sequencing aimed at 1 in 200,000 to 1 in 1 million T cells' resolution. Produced via immunoSEQ multiplex PCR; TCRdb's table is partial and in-frame only. The sample yields 270,000 or so clones, around 69% seen once. Genomic DNA (about 2 micrograms) was obtained from cryopreserved PBMCs for construction of TCR beta libraries. Per germline, CDR1 SGHTA and CDR2 FQGNSA. Trimming cost V 5 bases and J 3 bases, with 14 bases left between them. This CDR3 has 14 amino acids. Findings of the study overall: Baseline levels were approached again at progression, after clonality had risen at ibrutinib response. Clonality measured at baseline exceeded age-matched healthy donors, tracking circulating CD8+ T-cell counts.

The receptor comes from a human donor with chronic lymphocytic leukemia. The sample here was PBMCs, taken at disease progression, from a patient treated with ibrutinib. The chain uses TRBV7-2 and TRBJ2-7, with D possibly matching TRBD2 (6 bases). The DNA for the CDR3 is TGTGCCAGCAGCCCCTTAGCGGCTAGCTACGAGCAGTACTTC. Translation: CASSPLAASYEQYF.